The 23 T cell receptor beta chains below were found in one sample sequenced in a study of T cell repertoires in aging, cancer and after chemotherapy. A mixed TRB-A/B primer pool amplified rearranged TRB by multiplex touch-down PCR. Each CDR3 protein gets one entry after TCRdb re-called the multiplex PCR reads with MiXCR. This table has 10,000 to 15,000 distinct CDR3 sequences, around 30% appearing once. The template was genomic DNA from peripheral blood, not RNA. The material sequenced was blood. These receptor sequences come from a human donor with a blood cancer.

This clonotype qualifies as medium-sized. This chain joins TRBV27 and TRBJ2-1; 10 bases line up with TRBD1. Trimming took 0 bases from V and 5 from J; bases not matched to a gene: 7. This CDR3 has 17 amino acids. CDR1 MNHEY and CDR2 SMNVEV come from the germline V gene (reference sequence). In DNA, the CDR3 is TGTGCCAGCAGTTTATCGATCGGGACAGGGGTGCACAATGAGCAGTTCTTC. Protein: CASSLSIGTGVHNEQFF.

In this sample, this clonotype turned up a few times. This chain connects TRBV20-1 to TRBJ2-1; 14 bases fit TRBD2. Germline lookup yields CDR1 DFQATT and CDR2 SNEGSKA (reference sequence). Trimming at V came to 6 bases and at J to 6 bases, leaving 7 bases not matched to a gene. This CDR3 contains 15 residues. The CDR3: CSAQSGTSGSNEQFF. As DNA, the CDR3 is TGCAGTGCGCAGTCCGGGACTAGCGGGAGCAATGAGCAGTTCTTC.

Of note for this clonotype: A junction end diverges from the germline sequence, so it may reflect a read error. The rearrangement uses TRBV19 and TRBJ2-1; D not certain. From germline, CDR1 is LNHDA and CDR2 SQIVND (reference sequence). This CDR3 is 11 amino acids long. Here the CDR3 reads CASRTYNKQFF. The CDR3 DNA reads as TGTGCCAGTAGAACCTACAATAAGCAGTTCTTC.

Points on this clonotype: Being one base from a much bigger clone, this may be a read error. The CDR3 region has the DNA TGTGCCTGGAGTATCACAGAGAACACAGATACGCAGTATTTT. As protein: CAWSITENTDTQYF. The V gene is TRBV30, the J gene TRBJ2-3; D is uncertain. The V end lost 2 bases, the J end lost 2 bases, and 11 bases lay between the germline ends. Germline V gene sequence: CDR1 GTSNPN, CDR2 SVGIG (reference sequence). CDR3 size: 14 residues. Full variable domain (rest looked up from reference TRBV30 and TRBJ2-3): SQTIHQWPATLVQPVGSPLSLECTVEGTSNPNLYWYRQAAGRGLQLLFYSVGIGQISSEVPQNLSASRPQDRQFILSSKKLLLSDSGFYLCAWSITENTDTQYFGPGTRLTVL.

The V and J genes are TRBV28 and TRBJ1-6; no clear D. The V and J ends lost 6 bases and 7 bases respectively, with 13 bases between them. Germline lookup yields CDR1 MDHEN and CDR2 SYDVKM. The CDR3 is 14 residues long. CDR3 bases: TGTGCCAGCAGAGGGTACATAAAGAATTCACCCCTCCACTTT. It translates to CASRGYIKNSPLHF.

In this sample, this clonotype turned up many times. The rearrangement links TRBV7-6 to TRBJ2-5; D gene unclear. The V end lost 4 bases, the J end lost 2 bases, and 5 bases lay between the germline ends. This CDR3 comprises 12 residues. Germline loops: CDR1 SGHVS, CDR2 FNYEAQ. The CDR3 loop is CASSSRQETQYF. The CDR3 DNA reads as TGTGCCAGCAGCTCAAGACAAGAGACCCAGTACTTC.

The V and J genes are TRBV11-2 and TRBJ2-2; D is undetermined. Per germline, CDR1 SGHAT and CDR2 FQNNGV. Trimming took 3 bases from V and 10 from J, leaving 12 bases between them. The CDR3 is 13 amino acids. CDR3 in DNA: TGTGCCAGCAGCTTTTCTACCTTTTCGGAGCTGTTTTTT. This sequence encodes CASSFSTFSELFF.

This clonotype occurred a few times. The chain couples TRBV27 to TRBJ2-1; D is perhaps TRBD2 (6 bases). This CDR3 comprises 15 residues. In germline, CDR1 is MNHEY, CDR2 SMNVEV (reference sequence). The V gene lost 0 bases and the J gene lost 4 bases, with 10 bases spanning the gap. The CDR3 nucleotides are TGTGCCAGCAGTTTATCGGCGGGAATTTACAATGAGCAGTTCTTC. This codes for CASSLSAGIYNEQFF.

The chain employs TRBV5-1 and TRBJ2-3; no clear D. Germline V gene data show CDR1 as SGHRS and CDR2 as YFSETQ. Trimming removed 5 bases at V and 0 bases at J, with 13 bases between. The length of the CDR3 is 15 residues. CDR3 sequence reads: CASSWLQASTDTQYF. CDR3 in DNA: TGCGCCAGCAGTTGGTTGCAAGCTAGCACAGATACGCAGTATTTT.

This chain uses TRBV30 with TRBJ1-5, with a possible D match to TRBD1 (6 bases). The CDR3 runs 15 residues. V lost 2 bases to trimming and J lost 4 bases, with 15 bases between them. The germline V gene has CDR1 GTSNPN and CDR2 SVGIG (reference sequence). CDR3 sequence reads: CAWSQTGGGNQPQHF. CDR3 nucleotide sequence: TGTGCCTGGAGTCAAACCGGGGGCGGGAATCAGCCCCAGCATTTT.

This clonotype was detected once. The chain has TRBV4-3 and TRBJ2-7; 7 bases fit TRBD2. The CDR3 has 15 residues. Trimming removed 4 bases from V and 5 bases from J; junction bases left unmatched: 11. Germline-derived CDR1 and CDR2 are LGHNA and YSLEER. In DNA form, the CDR3 reads TGCGCCAGCAGCCCGGGACTACGTACCTTTGACGAGCAGTACGTC. Residues: CASSPGLRTFDEQYV.

The chain carries TRBV12-3 or TRBV12-4 and TRBJ2-3, with 13 bases identical to TRBD2. This CDR3 contains 19 residues. Trimming removed 6 bases from V and 0 bases from J; junction bases left unmatched: 12. This CDR3 is CASRDPGTSGVTSTDTQYF. The DNA of the CDR3 is TGTGCCAGCAGGGACCCCGGGACTAGCGGGGTCACTAGCACAGATACGCAGTATTTT.

J is TRBJ1-3 and V is TRBV19; TRBD1 might be the D (6 bases). This CDR3 spans 14 amino acids. The germline V gene has CDR1 LNHDA and CDR2 SQIVND (reference sequence). The V and J ends lost 9 bases and 0 bases respectively, with 12 bases between them. The CDR3 loop is CASSTGNSGNTIYF. As DNA, the CDR3 is TGTGCCAGCAGCACAGGGAACTCTGGAAACACCATATATTTT.

This clonotype was seen more than once but under ten times. The chain recombines TRBV7-2 with TRBJ1-1; 7 nucleotides line up with TRBD1. There are 16 residues in the CDR3. Germline CDR1 SGHTA, CDR2 FQGNSA. Trimming at V came to 2 bases and at J to 2 bases, leaving 8 bases not matched to a gene. Written as DNA, the CDR3 is TGTGCCAGCAGCTTACGCTCGACAGGGATAAACACTGAAGCTTTCTTT. This codes for CASSLRSTGINTEAFF.

The gene calls are TRBV20-1 and TRBJ2-2; 8 bases agree with TRBD1. The CDR3 covers 17 residues. V lost 0 bases and J lost 3; bases outside the gene matches: 9. Germline CDR1 and CDR2: DFQATT and SNEGSKA (reference sequence). CDR3 in DNA: TGCAGTGCTAGAGATCCTCAGGGGGCGCCCGACACCGGGGAGCTGTTTTTT. Amino acids: CSARDPQGAPDTGELFF.

Judged by abundance, this clonotype is medium-sized (0.01 to 0.1%). This rearrangement joins TRBV19 to TRBJ2-1; the D gene could be TRBD1 or TRBD2 (5 bases each). This CDR3 has 15 residues. Trimming stripped 0 bases from V and 5 bases from J, with 11 bases between. Germline CDR1 and CDR2: LNHDA and SQIVND (reference sequence). CDR3 sequence (DNA): TGTGCCAGTAGTATAGACAGGGACCCCGACAATGAGCAGTTCTTC. It specifies CASSIDRDPDNEQFF.

This clonotype is medium-sized (0.01 to 0.1%) by share. The CDR3 nucleotides are TGTGCCAGCAGTCGGGACAGCGAGACCCAGTACTTC. This codes for CASSRDSETQYF. The gene calls are TRBV6-5 and TRBJ2-5; 7 bases align to TRBD1. This CDR3 is 12 amino acids long. The junction had 2 bases not matched to a gene; V was cut back by 5 bases and J by 5 bases. Germline CDR1 is MNHEY and CDR2 is SVGAGI.

This clonotype was observed a few times. The rearrangement joins TRBV5-5 to TRBJ1-1; 7 bases align to TRBD1. V shed 1 base and J 1 base; nucleotides not matched to a gene: 1. The length of the CDR3 is 14 residues. Germline V gives CDR1 SGHKS, CDR2 YYEKEE (reference sequence). The CDR3 nucleotides read TGTGCCAGCAGCTTGAGGGACAGGAACACTGAAGCTTTCTTT. This encodes CASSLRDRNTEAFF.

A few counts support this clonotype. V usage is TRBV12-3 or TRBV12-4 and J usage is TRBJ2-1; D is unclear. This CDR3 is built from 14 residues. The V gene lost 3 bases and the J gene lost 1 base, with 7 bases spanning the gap. CDR3 sequence reads: CASSFSGSYNEQFF. In DNA, the CDR3 is TGTGCCAGCAGTTTCTCTGGATCCTACAATGAGCAGTTCTTC.

This chain joins TRBV6-4 and TRBJ2-3, with TRBD2 matching 8 bases. With 3 bases clipped from V and 2 bases from J, the junction kept 4 bases outside the gene matches. The CDR3 consists of 15 residues. The germline gives CDR1 MRHNA, CDR2 SNTAGT. The CDR3 reads CASSEVGGATDTQYF. For the CDR3, the DNA is TGTGCCAGCAGTGAGGTCGGGGGGGCCACAGATACGCAGTATTTT.

A remark on this clonotype: It may be a read error: a sequence one base away is much more abundant. This chain links TRBV18 with TRBJ2-2, with 7 bases that match TRBD2. The CDR3 is 16 residues long. CDR1 is KGHSH and CDR2 is LQKENI in the germline V gene. The J segment lost 1 base and the V segment lost 3 bases, leaving 5 bases of the junction unmatched. This CDR3 is CASSPWASGNTGELFF. The CDR3 region has the DNA TGTGCCAGCTCACCGTGGGCTAGCGGGAACACCGGGGAGCTGTTTTTT.

This clonotype counts as medium-sized. V is TRBV29-1 and J is TRBJ2-7, with 8 nucleotides matching TRBD2. Losses at the gene ends were 6 bases for V and 6 bases for J; bases not matched to a gene: 13. CDR1 is SQVTM and CDR2 is ANQGSEA in the germline V gene. The CDR3 contains 14 residues. Here the CDR3 reads CSVGGSFSGTEQYV. CDR3 DNA sequence: TGCAGCGTGGGGGGTAGTTTTAGCGGGACCGAGCAGTACGTC.

This clonotype was counted a few times. The chain joins TRBV6-1 to TRBJ1-4; no firm D call. This CDR3 region has 14 residues. V lost 5 bases, J lost 6 bases, and 13 bases lay in between. CDR1 MNHNS and CDR2 SASEGT come from the germline V gene. This CDR3 reads CASSLSGVDEKLFF. The CDR3 nucleotides read TGTGCCAGCAGTCTATCGGGTGTGGATGAAAAACTGTTTTTT.